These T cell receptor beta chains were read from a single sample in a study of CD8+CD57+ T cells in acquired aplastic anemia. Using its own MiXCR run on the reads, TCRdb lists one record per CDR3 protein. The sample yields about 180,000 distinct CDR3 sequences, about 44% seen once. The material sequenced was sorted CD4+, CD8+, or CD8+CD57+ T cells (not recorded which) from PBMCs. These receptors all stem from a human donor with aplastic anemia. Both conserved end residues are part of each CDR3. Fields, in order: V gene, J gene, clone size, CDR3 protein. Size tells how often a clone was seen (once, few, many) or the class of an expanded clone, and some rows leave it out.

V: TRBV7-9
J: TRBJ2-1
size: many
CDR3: CASSTQIAGHSYNEQFF

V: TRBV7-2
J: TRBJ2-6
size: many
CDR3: CASSLDPGANVLTF

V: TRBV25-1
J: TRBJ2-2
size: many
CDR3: CASSETRRNTGELFF

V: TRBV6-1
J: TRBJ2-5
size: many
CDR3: CASRNLGQGAFDRETQYF

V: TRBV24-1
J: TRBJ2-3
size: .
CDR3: CATSEGRLVRTDTQYF

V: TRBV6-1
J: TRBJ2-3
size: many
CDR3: CASKGDTDTQYF

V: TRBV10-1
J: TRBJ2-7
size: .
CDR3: CASSESMDSEQYF

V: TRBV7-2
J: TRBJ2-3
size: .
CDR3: CASSLLGADTQYF

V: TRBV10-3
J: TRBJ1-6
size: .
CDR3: CAISVRGRSYNSPLHF

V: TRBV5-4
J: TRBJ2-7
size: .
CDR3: CASSAGQVTYEQYF

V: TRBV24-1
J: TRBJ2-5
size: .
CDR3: CATVQGGETQYF

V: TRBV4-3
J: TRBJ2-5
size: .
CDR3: CASSQGAGGAVETQYF

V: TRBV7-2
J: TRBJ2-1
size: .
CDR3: CASSLPGGHANEQFF

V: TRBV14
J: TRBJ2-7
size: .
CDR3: CASTPRELGEQYF

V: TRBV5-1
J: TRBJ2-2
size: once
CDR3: CASSLIAGDHTGELFF

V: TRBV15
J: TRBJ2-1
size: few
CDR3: CATSRDLYEQFF

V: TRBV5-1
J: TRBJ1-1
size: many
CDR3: CASSLGPMNTGGAEAFF

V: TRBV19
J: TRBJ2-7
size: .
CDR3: CASSPQGLGYEQYF

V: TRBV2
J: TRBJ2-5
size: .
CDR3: CASSEGLLGRTQYF

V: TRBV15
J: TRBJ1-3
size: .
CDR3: CGTSRKMWAGNTIYF

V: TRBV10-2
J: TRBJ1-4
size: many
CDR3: CAIQREIGEKLFF

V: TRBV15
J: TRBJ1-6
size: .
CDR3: CATSRRPGLDSPLHF

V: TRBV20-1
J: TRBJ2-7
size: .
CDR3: CSARLQGFEQYF

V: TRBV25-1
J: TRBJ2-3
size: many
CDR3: CASRGALTDTQYF

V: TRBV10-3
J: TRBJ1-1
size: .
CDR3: CAMRTGGGEAFF

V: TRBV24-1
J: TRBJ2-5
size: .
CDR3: CATSDTPPGHVRETQYF

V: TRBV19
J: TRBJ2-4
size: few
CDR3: CASSRGGDASGKNIQYF

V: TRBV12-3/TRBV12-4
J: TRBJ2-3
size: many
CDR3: CASSFHRDTDTQYF

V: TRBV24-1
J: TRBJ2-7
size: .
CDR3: CATSDSPGTGRYF

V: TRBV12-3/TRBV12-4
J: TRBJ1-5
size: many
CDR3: CASSSQGKYQPQHF

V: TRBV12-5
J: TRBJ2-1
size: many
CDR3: CASGKRGYNEQFF

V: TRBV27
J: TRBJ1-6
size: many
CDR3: CASRRGDLSPLHF

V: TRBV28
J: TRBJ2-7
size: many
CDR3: CASSQGGTVHEQYF

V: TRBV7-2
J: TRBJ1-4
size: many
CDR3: CASSLVQGTNEKLFF

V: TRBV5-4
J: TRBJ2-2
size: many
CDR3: CASSLDRTGELFF

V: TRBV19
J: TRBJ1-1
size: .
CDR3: CASSPLGSTEAFF

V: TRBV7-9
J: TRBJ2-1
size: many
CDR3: CASSLGQGYYNEQFF

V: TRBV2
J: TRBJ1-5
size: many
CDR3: CASSEQGAYSNQPQHF

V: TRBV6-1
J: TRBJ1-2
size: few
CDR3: CASGGSGSGYGYTF

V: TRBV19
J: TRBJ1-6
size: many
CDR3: CASSRNRGPDNSPLHF

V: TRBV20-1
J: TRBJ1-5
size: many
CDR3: CSATGGRGNQPQHF

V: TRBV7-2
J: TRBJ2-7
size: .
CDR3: CASSPPKTVSEQYF

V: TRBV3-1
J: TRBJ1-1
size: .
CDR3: CASSQSDYREGTEASF

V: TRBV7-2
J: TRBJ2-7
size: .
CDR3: CASGLSSYEQYF

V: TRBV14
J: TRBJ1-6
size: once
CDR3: CASSQVRGKFNSPLHF

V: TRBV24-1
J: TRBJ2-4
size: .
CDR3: CATRSGTGGFVSIQYF

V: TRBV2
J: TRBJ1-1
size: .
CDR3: CASSEARGSNTEAFF

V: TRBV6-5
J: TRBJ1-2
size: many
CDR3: CASSYSGQNQGYTF

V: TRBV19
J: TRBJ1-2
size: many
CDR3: CASSIDRGNYGYTF

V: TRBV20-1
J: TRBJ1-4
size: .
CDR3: CSAREVGGAANEKLFF

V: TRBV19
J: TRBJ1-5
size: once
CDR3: CATATDRGQPQHF

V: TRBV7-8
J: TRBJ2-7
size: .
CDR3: CASSLGDRGLWGYEQYF

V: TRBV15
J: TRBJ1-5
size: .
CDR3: CATSRGGVRPQHF

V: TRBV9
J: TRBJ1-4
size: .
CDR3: CASSFLAGGEKLFF

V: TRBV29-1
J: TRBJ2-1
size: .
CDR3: CSGGSNEQFF

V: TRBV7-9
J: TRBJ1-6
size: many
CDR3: CASSSGWGNNSPLHF

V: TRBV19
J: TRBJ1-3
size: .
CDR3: CASLQYINGNTVYF

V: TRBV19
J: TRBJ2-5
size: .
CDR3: CASSTGTGAFQETQYF